These 30 T cell receptor beta chains originate from one sample sequenced in a study of blood T cell repertoires in COVID-19. The repertoire was sequenced with immunoSEQ multiplex PCR; TCRdb's copy has only in-frame clones and lacks some. The table shows a few hundred thousand clones, with 91% occurring only once. The sample comprised peripheral blood. The receptor source for this set is a person aged 18-30 years with COVID-19, enrolled during active disease.

This chain uses TRBV24-1 with TRBJ2-3, with TRBD1 identical over 8 bases. The germline CDR1 and CDR2 sequences are KGHDR and SFDVKD. Trimming cost V 1 base and J 4 bases; bases outside gene matches: 6. The CDR3 has 16 amino acids. The CDR3 DNA reads TGTGCCACCAGTGATTTCCCACAGGGGGGAGCAGATACGCAGTATTTT. It specifies CATSDFPQGGADTQYF.

The genes are TRBV27 and TRBJ2-2; the D gene is possibly TRBD1 (6 bases). From germline, CDR1 is MNHEY and CDR2 SMNVEV (reference sequence). The CDR3 length is 13 residues. Trimming took 2 bases from V and 7 from J, leaving 8 bases between them. The CDR3 here is CASSLGGGGELFF. CDR3 in DNA: TGTGCCAGCAGTTTAGGGGGCGGCGGGGAGCTGTTTTTT.

This chain uses TRBV12-5 with TRBJ2-2; D is possibly TRBD2 (6 bases). Germline V gene data show CDR1 as LGHNT and CDR2 as FRNRAP. The CDR3 totals 17 residues. Trimming cost V 1 base and J 5 bases, with 17 bases left between them. CDR3 sequence reads: CASGLALTGARTGELFF. For the CDR3, the DNA is TGTGCTAGTGGTTTGGCGCTGACGGGAGCGCGGACCGGGGAGCTGTTTTTT.

The gene calls are TRBV7-2 and TRBJ1-3; 7 bases are shared with TRBD1. Germline CDR1 SGHTA, CDR2 FQGNSA. CDR3 length: 15 residues. The V and J ends lost 0 bases and 4 bases, in that order; junction bases with no gene match: 3. CDR3 DNA: TGTGCCAGCAGCTTAGCCGGGACAGCAGGAAACACCATATATTTT. It specifies CASSLAGTAGNTIYF.

V is TRBV5-1 and J is TRBJ2-1; 10 positions match TRBD1. CDR1 and CDR2 (germline): SGHRS, YFSETQ. The CDR3 extends over 16 amino acids. V gave up 3 bases and J gave up 5 bases; unmatched junction bases: 8. CDR3: CASSWGQGNRDNEQFF. CDR3 DNA sequence: TGCGCCAGCAGCTGGGGACAGGGGAACAGGGACAATGAGCAGTTCTTC.

The chain uses TRBV7-2 and TRBJ2-3, with 11 bases fitting TRBD2. The CDR3 contains 16 residues. Germline assignment: CDR1 SGHTA and CDR2 FQGNSA. Losses at the gene ends were 5 bases for V and 2 bases for J; bases not matched to a gene: 6. CDR3 in amino acids: CASSPLAGGPTDTQYF. The CDR3 DNA sequence: TGTGCCAGCAGCCCCCTAGCGGGAGGACCCACAGATACGCAGTATTTT. The full variable domain, completed using reference TRBV7-2 and TRBJ2-3, is GAGVSQSPSNKVTEKGKDVELRCDPISGHTALYWYRQSLGQGLEFLIYFQGNSAPDKSGLPSDRFSAERTGGSVSTLTIQRTQQEDSAVYLCASSPLAGGPTDTQYFGPGTRLTVL.

The chain combines TRBV9 with TRBJ2-5, with D unclear. Germline V gives CDR1 SGDLS, CDR2 YYNGEE. The CDR3 extends over 14 amino acids. V was shortened by 0 bases and J by 1 base, with 7 bases between the two germline ends. As DNA, the CDR3 is TGTGCCAGCAGCGTAGGTCCAGGCCAAGAGACCCAGTACTTC. It specifies CASSVGPGQETQYF.

J is TRBJ2-3 and V is TRBV4-2, with 11 bases fitting TRBD2. The germline V gene has CDR1 LGHNA and CDR2 YNFKEQ. This CDR3 region has 17 residues. With V trimmed by 2 bases and J by 2 bases, 6 bases remained unmatched. In nucleotides, the CDR3 is TGTGCCAGCAGCCAATCGGGACTAGCGGAAGCCACAGATACGCAGTATTTT. Amino acids: CASSQSGLAEATDTQYF.

The gene calls are TRBV7-9 and TRBJ2-5; 9 nucleotides align to TRBD2. J was trimmed by 1 base and V by 1 base; bases with no gene match: 4. There are 16 residues in the CDR3. Germline V gene lookup returns CDR1 SEHNR and CDR2 FQNEAQ (reference sequence). CDR3 sequence: CASSLVSSGTQETQYF. Written as DNA, the CDR3 is TGTGCCAGCAGCTTAGTGTCTAGCGGGACCCAAGAGACCCAGTACTTC.

The genes are TRBV9 and TRBJ1-4, with 9 bases identical to TRBD1. Germline CDR1 and CDR2: SGDLS and YYNGEE. The junction had 13 bases not matched to a gene; V was cut back by 7 bases and J by 0 bases. The CDR3 runs 18 residues. CDR3 region: CASAPQGTGRTTNEKLFF. The CDR3 DNA reads TGTGCCAGCGCACCCCAGGGGACAGGGAGAACAACTAATGAAAAACTGTTTTTT.

This chain connects TRBV14 to TRBJ2-1, with 7 bases fitting TRBD2. The CDR3 is 17 residues long. J was trimmed by 8 bases and V by 4 bases; bases with no gene match: 17. Germline-derived CDR1 and CDR2 are SGHDN and FVKESK. CDR3 coding DNA: TGTGCCAGCAGCCCCCCTCTGGGGACTACCCCCGGGGATGAGCAGTTCTTC. This sequence encodes CASSPPLGTTPGDEQFF.

The chain combines TRBV15 with TRBJ2-7; possible D gene TRBD1, 6 bases. CDR1 and CDR2 (germline): LNHNV, YYDKDF (reference sequence). The V gene lost 6 bases and the J gene lost 2 bases, with 20 bases spanning the gap. The CDR3 sequence is 16 residues long. Here the CDR3 reads CATSRGGTGLPYEQYF. CDR3 nucleotide sequence: TGTGCCACCAGTCGAGGCGGAACAGGGCTTCCCTACGAGCAGTACTTC.

The gene calls are TRBV6-5 and TRBJ2-7; D may be TRBD2 (6 bases). Germline-derived CDR1 and CDR2 are MNHEY and SVGAGI. The CDR3 spans 15 residues. The ends were cut back, 0 bases at V and 0 bases at J, with 9 bases in the middle. In DNA, the CDR3 is TGTGCCAGCAGTTACTCGGGGGGAAGCTCCTACGAGCAGTACTTC. Translated: CASSYSGGSSYEQYF.

This clone was recorded only once. The chain employs TRBV6-2 or TRBV6-3 and TRBJ1-6, with 8 bases identical to TRBD1. This CDR3 is 15 amino acids long. V lost 0 bases and J lost 6; bases outside the gene matches: 1. Germline V CDR1 and CDR2: MNHEY, SVGEGT. The CDR3 nucleotides read TGTGCCAGCAGTTACTCCAGGGGGCGTAATTCACCCCTCCACTTT. Translation gives CASSYSRGRNSPLHF.

This chain uses TRBV24-1 with TRBJ2-2, with D possibly TRBD2 on 7 matching bases. The CDR3 is 17 residues long. CDR1 is KGHDR and CDR2 is SFDVKD in the germline V gene. Trimming took 0 bases from V and 4 from J, leaving 14 bases between them. For the CDR3, the DNA is TGTGCCACCAGTGATTTGCAGCGGGACAAATTCACCGGGGAGCTGTTTTTT. It codes for CATSDLQRDKFTGELFF.

The V call is TRBV7-2, the J call TRBJ2-3, with 7 nucleotides matching TRBD2. This CDR3 region has 15 residues. V was pared by 1 base and J by 7 bases, with 8 bases of the junction left unmatched. Germline assignment: CDR1 SGHTA and CDR2 FQGNSA. CDR3 protein: CASSLVGGPENTQYF. The DNA for the CDR3 is TGTGCCAGCAGCTTAGTGGGAGGGCCCGAGAATACGCAGTATTTT. The full variable domain, completed using reference TRBV7-2 and TRBJ2-3, is GAGVSQSPSNKVTEKGKDVELRCDPISGHTALYWYRQSLGQGLEFLIYFQGNSAPDKSGLPSDRFSAERTGGSVSTLTIQRTQQEDSAVYLCASSLVGGPENTQYFGPGTRLTVL.

The CDR3 sequence: CASSQEGSYNEQFF. CDR3 sequence (DNA): TGCGCCAGCAGCCAGGAGGGCTCCTACAATGAGCAGTTCTTC. This chain joins TRBV4-1 and TRBJ2-1; D may be TRBD2 (6 bases). The germline CDR1 and CDR2 sequences are MGHRA and YSYEKL. This CDR3 comprises 14 residues. With 3 bases removed from V and 0 bases from J, the gap between germline ends came to 6 bases.

The V call is TRBV6-5, the J call TRBJ2-7; 7 nucleotides align to TRBD2. With 6 bases clipped from V and 3 bases from J, the junction kept 11 bases outside the gene matches. Germline CDR1 and CDR2: MNHEY and SVGAGI. The CDR3 is made up of 15 amino acids. CDR3: CASSPSGAGGYEQYF. In nucleotides, the CDR3 is TGTGCCAGCAGCCCGAGCGGGGCTGGGGGCTACGAGCAGTACTTC.

This chain links TRBV18 with TRBJ2-1; a weak D match, TRBD2 (6 bases). The CDR3 totals 16 residues. Germline CDR1 and CDR2: KGHSH and LQKENI. V lost 0 bases and J 5 bases, leaving 14 bases between the germline ends. The CDR3 DNA reads TGTGCCAGCTCACCACCCTTAGCGGCCCTTGACAATGAGCAGTTCTTC. Protein: CASSPPLAALDNEQFF.

The rearrangement links TRBV27 to TRBJ2-7; 8 nucleotides align to TRBD2. Germline loops: CDR1 MNHEY, CDR2 SMNVEV (reference sequence). CDR3 length: 19 residues. The junction had 22 bases not matched to a gene; V was cut back by 7 bases and J by 2 bases. The CDR3 coding sequence is TGTGCCAGCAAAATCAGTGGGGTTTTTGGTACTAGCGGAACCTACGAGCAGTACTTC. This codes for CASKISGVFGTSGTYEQYF.

The rearrangement joins TRBV19 to TRBJ1-3; possible D gene TRBD1, 6 bases. The CDR3 runs to 13 residues. The ends were cut back, 6 bases at V and 4 bases at J, with 10 bases in the middle. Per germline, CDR1 LNHDA and CDR2 SQIVND (reference sequence). The CDR3 spells CASSQGQGNTIYF. As DNA, the CDR3 is TGTGCCAGTAGCCAGGGACAAGGAAACACCATATATTTT.

This rearrangement joins TRBV19 to TRBJ1-1; 8 bases map to TRBD1. Trimming took 5 bases from V and 8 from J; bases not matched to a gene: 4. The V gene's germline CDR1 is LNHDA and CDR2 SQIVND (reference sequence). CDR3 length equals 12 residues. In DNA form, the CDR3 reads TGTGCCAGTAGTTCCCGGACAGGGGAAGCTTTCTTT. It is translated as CASSSRTGEAFF.

The chain is built from TRBV18 and TRBJ1-4, with D tentatively TRBD1 (5 bases). This CDR3 comprises 16 residues. Germline CDR1 and CDR2: KGHSH and LQKENI. The V and J ends lost 1 base and 0 bases respectively, with 9 bases between them. The chain's CDR3 is CASSPRSGTTNEKLFF. In nucleotides, the CDR3 is TGTGCCAGCTCACCACGTTCAGGGACAACTAATGAAAAACTGTTTTTT.

V usage is TRBV7-2 and J usage is TRBJ2-5, with TRBD1 matching 7 bases. This CDR3 comprises 15 residues. V shed 4 bases and J 5 bases; nucleotides not matched to a gene: 10. The V gene's germline CDR1 is SGHTA and CDR2 FQGNSA. CDR3 in amino acids: CASSSRQGRTETQYF. The CDR3 region has the DNA TGTGCCAGCAGCTCACGACAGGGAAGGACTGAGACCCAGTACTTC.

This clone was seen once. The chain carries TRBV5-1 and TRBJ2-3, with no clear D. Per the germline V gene, CDR1 is SGHRS and CDR2 is YFSETQ. The CDR3 runs to 13 residues. The V gene lost 4 bases and the J gene lost 2 bases, with 8 bases spanning the gap. The CDR3, as DNA: TGCGCCAGCAGCGCGGAACCCACAGATACGCAGTATTTT. It codes for CASSAEPTDTQYF.

The chain recombines TRBV4-1 with TRBJ1-5; TRBD1 might be the D (6 bases). From germline, CDR1 is MGHRA and CDR2 YSYEKL. V lost 0 bases and J 5 bases, leaving 11 bases between the germline ends. The CDR3 totals 15 residues. The CDR3 sequence: CASSQDGQIYQPQHF. The CDR3 DNA follows: TGCGCCAGCAGCCAAGATGGACAGATCTATCAGCCCCAGCATTTT.

The chain uses TRBV12-3 or TRBV12-4 and TRBJ1-1; D not certain. V dropped 3 bases and J dropped 5 bases, with 10 bases sitting between them. The CDR3 extends over 13 amino acids. CDR3 in amino acids: CASSLAESTEAFF. The CDR3 nucleotides are TGTGCCAGCAGTTTGGCGGAGAGTACTGAAGCTTTCTTT.

The chain is built from TRBV19 and TRBJ2-1, with TRBD1 identical over 9 bases. The V segment lost 3 bases and the J segment 4 bases; nucleotides outside the gene matches: 4. The CDR3 spans 15 residues. Germline loops: CDR1 LNHDA, CDR2 SQIVND (reference sequence). The CDR3 DNA reads as TGTGCCAGTAGTATTCCCGGGACAGGGTACAATGAGCAGTTCTTC. This encodes CASSIPGTGYNEQFF.

V and J are TRBV25-1 and TRBJ1-4, with D perhaps matching TRBD1 (5 bases). The CDR3 loop spans 16 amino acids. Per the germline V gene, CDR1 is MGHDK and CDR2 is SYGVNS. Deletions cut 5 bases from V and 0 bases from J, with 13 bases between. CDR3 bases: TGTGCCAGCAGTAAACCTAGGGGTACAACTAATGAAAAACTGTTTTTT. The encoded protein is CASSKPRGTTNEKLFF.

This clone has only one observation. The chain carries TRBV5-8 and TRBJ2-7, with 11 nucleotides matching TRBD2. The CDR3 is 15 amino acids. From germline, CDR1 is SGHTS and CDR2 YDEGEE. The ends lost 1 base at V and 1 base at J; junction bases unmatched: 1. CDR3 sequence reads: CASSLLAGGSYEQYF. The CDR3 region has the DNA TGTGCCAGCAGCTTGCTAGCGGGAGGATCCTACGAGCAGTACTTC. Complete variable domain (other parts from reference TRBV5-8 and TRBJ2-7): EAGVTQSPTHLIKTRGQQATLRCSPISGHTSVYWYQQALGLGLQFLLWYDEGEERNRGNFPPRFSGRQFPNYSSELNVNALELEDSALYLCASSLLAGGSYEQYFGPGTRLTVT.